The present TCR beta chain was sequenced within a study of blood T cell repertoires in COVID-19. Across the whole study: The United States, Italy and Spain were the sources of the acute and convalescent COVID-19 samples. From T cells, B-cell-depleted T cells, or PBMCs came the material, which was cDNA or gDNA.

The method was immunoSEQ multiplex PCR; TCRdb's version includes in-frame clones alone and lacks a portion of them. The sample comprises roughly 20,000 clones, 87% of which are singletons, and 11% rests with the top ten. This CDR3 has 13 residues. In germline, CDR1 is WNHNN, CDR2 SYGVQD (reference sequence). V lost 3 bases to trimming and J lost 5 bases, with 7 bases between them. The receptor was isolated from a human donor in a cohort sampled during active COVID-19. The J gene is TRBJ2-2, the V gene TRBV10-1, with D hard to call. The sample taken for sequencing was peripheral blood. CDR3 loop: CASSESRTGELFF. CDR3 DNA sequence: TGCGCCAGCAGTGAATCCAGGACCGGGGAGCTGTTTTTT.